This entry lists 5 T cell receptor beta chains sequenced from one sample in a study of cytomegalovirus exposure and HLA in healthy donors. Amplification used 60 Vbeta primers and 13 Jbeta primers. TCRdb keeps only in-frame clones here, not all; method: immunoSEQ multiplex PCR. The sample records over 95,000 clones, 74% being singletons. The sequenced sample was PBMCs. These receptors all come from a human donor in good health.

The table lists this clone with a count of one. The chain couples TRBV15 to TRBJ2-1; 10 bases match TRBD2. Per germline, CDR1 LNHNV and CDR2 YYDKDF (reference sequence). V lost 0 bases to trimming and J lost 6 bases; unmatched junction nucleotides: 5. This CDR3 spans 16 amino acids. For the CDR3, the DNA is TGTGCCACCAGCAGAGAGGTAGCGGGGGGTCCCAATGAGCAGTTCTTC. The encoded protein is CATSREVAGGPNEQFF.

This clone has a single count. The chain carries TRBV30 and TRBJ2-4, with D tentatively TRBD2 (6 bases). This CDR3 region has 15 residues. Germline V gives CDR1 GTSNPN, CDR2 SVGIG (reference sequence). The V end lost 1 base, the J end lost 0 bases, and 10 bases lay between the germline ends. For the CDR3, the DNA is TGTGCCTGGAGTGCCCCGGGACTAGCCAAAAACATTCAGTACTTC. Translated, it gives CAWSAPGLAKNIQYF.

The CDR3 coding sequence is TGTGCCAGCAGTGAATACAGGGGGCCTCAGCCCCAGCATTTT. This sequence encodes CASSEYRGPQPQHF. The chain has TRBV2 and TRBJ1-5, with 9 bases aligning to TRBD1. Unmatched junction bases numbered 2, after V lost 2 bases and J lost 6 bases. The CDR3 runs to 14 residues. Germline assignment: CDR1 SNHLY and CDR2 FYNNEI.

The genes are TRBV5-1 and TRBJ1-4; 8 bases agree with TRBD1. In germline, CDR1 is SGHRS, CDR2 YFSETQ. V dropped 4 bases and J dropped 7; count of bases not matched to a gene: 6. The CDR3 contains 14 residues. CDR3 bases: TGCGCCAGCAGCGTCGGGACAGGACCTGAAAAACTGTTTTTT. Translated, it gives CASSVGTGPEKLFF.

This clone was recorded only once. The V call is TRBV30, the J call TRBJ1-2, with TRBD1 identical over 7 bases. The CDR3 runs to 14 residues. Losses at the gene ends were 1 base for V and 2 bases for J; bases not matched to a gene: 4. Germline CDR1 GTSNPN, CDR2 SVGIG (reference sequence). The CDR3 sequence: CAWSEGQQNYGYTF. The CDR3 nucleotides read TGTGCCTGGAGTGAGGGACAGCAGAACTATGGCTACACCTTC. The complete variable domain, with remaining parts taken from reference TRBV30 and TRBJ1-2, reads SQTIHQWPATLVQPVGSPLSLECTVEGTSNPNLYWYRQAAGRGLQLLFYSVGIGQISSEVPQNLSASRPQDRQFILSSKKLLLSDSGFYLCAWSEGQQNYGYTFGSGTRLTVV.